The next 27 T cell receptor beta chains were all read from a single sample in a study of molecular identifiers for immune sequencing clone quantification. MiXCR, applied by TCRdb to the PCR reads, yields one record per CDR3 protein. The sample comprises about 97,000 distinct CDR3 sequences, approximately 24% of which are singletons, and about 0.94% rests with the top ten. Sequencing input: naive CD8+ T cells from blood, with Jurkat cell RNA spiked in. Subset denoted: FACS-sorted CD8+CD4-CCR7+CD45RA+ naive T cells. The receptor set was obtained from a human donor in good health. Some libraries in this study had Jurkat cell RNA spiked in.

This clonotype was seen ten or more times. The chain employs TRBV7-9 and TRBJ2-7, with D tentatively TRBD2 (6 bases). Germline V gene sequence: CDR1 SEHNR, CDR2 FQNEAQ (reference sequence). Trimming shortened V by 4 bases and J by 5 bases, and 18 bases separated the two germline ends. This CDR3 region has 15 residues. The DNA of the CDR3 is TGTGCCAGCAGCTCTGGACTTGCCGCGGGAAACGAGCAGTACTTC. Translating it yields CASSSGLAAGNEQYF.

This clonotype occurred many times. This chain uses TRBV15 with TRBJ2-7; D tentatively fits TRBD1 or TRBD2 (5 bases each). CDR3 length equals 13 residues. Per the germline V gene, CDR1 is LNHNV and CDR2 is YYDKDF (reference sequence). V lost 0 bases and J lost 6, with 9 bases in between. The CDR3 sequence: CATSREFGGEQYF. CDR3 DNA sequence: TGTGCCACCAGCAGAGAATTTGGGGGCGAGCAGTACTTC.

The table lists this clonotype with many counts. V and J are TRBV9 and TRBJ1-4; no firm D call. The CDR3 contains 13 residues. Trimming removed 3 bases from V and 12 bases from J, with 15 bases in between. Germline loops: CDR1 SGDLS, CDR2 YYNGEE. In DNA, the CDR3 is TGTGCCAGCAGCGCCTCACAGTTCTCGGAACTGTTTTTT. This translates into CASSASQFSELFF. Full variable domain (remainder filled in from reference TRBV9 and TRBJ1-4): DSGVTQTPKHLITATGQRVTLRCSPRSGDLSVYWYQQSLDQGLQFLIQYYNGEERAKGNILERFSAQQFPDLHSELNLSSLELGDSALYFCASSASQFSELFFGSGTQLSVL.

A note on this clonotype: This may be a read error, as it is one base from a much larger clone. The chain links TRBV4-3 to TRBJ1-1; D is perhaps TRBD1 (5 bases). The V gene lost 3 bases and the J gene lost 1 base, with 15 bases spanning the gap. The CDR3 extends over 16 amino acids. Germline V gene data show CDR1 as LGHNA and CDR2 as YSLEER. Written as DNA, the CDR3 is TGCGCCAGCAGCCACGCAGGGATCAGGCGGAACACTGAAGCTTTCTTT. Translating gives CASSHAGIRRNTEAFF.

In the case of this clonotype: A much larger clone differs by one base, so this may be a read error. The chain joins TRBV9 to TRBJ2-5; unclear D gene. Per the germline V gene, CDR1 is SGDLS and CDR2 is YYNGEE. CDR3 length equals 15 residues. The CDR3 coding sequence is TGTGCCAGCAGCGTATCAGCTGGTACGCAAGAGCCCCAGTACTTC. Its translation: CASSVSAGTQEPQYF.

This clonotype has a count of ten or more. The rearrangement uses TRBV2 and TRBJ2-7; 7 nucleotides agree with TRBD1. The V gene end was trimmed by 6 bases and the J gene end by 6 bases; junction bases not matched to a gene: 20. Germline assignment: CDR1 SNHLY and CDR2 FYNNEI. The CDR3 is made up of 17 amino acids. The CDR3 region is CASSPTADRVGDCEQYF. CDR3 coding DNA: TGTGCCAGCAGCCCCACCGCCGACAGGGTTGGGGATTGCGAGCAGTACTTC.

The table lists this clonotype with a few counts. The genes are TRBV9 and TRBJ1-3; D uncertain. Germline V CDR1 and CDR2: SGDLS, YYNGEE. Trimming stripped 3 bases from V and 0 bases from J, with 4 bases between. The CDR3 runs to 13 residues. Here the CDR3 reads CASSGNSGNTIYF. For the CDR3, the DNA is TGTGCCAGCAGCGGAAACTCTGGAAACACCATATATTTT. The complete variable domain, with remaining parts taken from reference TRBV9 and TRBJ1-3, reads DSGVTQTPKHLITATGQRVTLRCSPRSGDLSVYWYQQSLDQGLQFLIQYYNGEERAKGNILERFSAQQFPDLHSELNLSSLELGDSALYFCASSGNSGNTIYFGEGSWLTVV.

This clonotype appeared many times. The rearrangement links TRBV13 to TRBJ1-2; TRBD1 matches 7 bases. The germline gives CDR1 PRHDT, CDR2 FYEKMQ (reference sequence). This CDR3 is built from 14 residues. Trimming at V came to 5 bases and at J to 4 bases, leaving 7 bases not matched to a gene. The CDR3 here is CASSVDREGYGYTF. In DNA, the CDR3 is TGTGCCAGCAGCGTCGACAGGGAAGGCTATGGCTACACCTTC.

The J gene is TRBJ1-4, the V gene TRBV7-2; 11 positions agree with TRBD1. V was clipped by 5 bases and J by 6 bases; unmatched bases: 2. CDR1 is SGHTA and CDR2 is FQGNSA in the germline V gene. The CDR3 consists of 14 residues. The CDR3 DNA reads TGTGCCAGCAGCAGGACAGGGGGCTATGAAAAACTGTTTTTT. Encoded protein: CASSRTGGYEKLFF.

A few counts support this clonotype. The chain has TRBV12-3 or TRBV12-4 and TRBJ1-2; D gene unclear. V gave up 6 bases and J gave up 5 bases, with 7 bases separating them. There are 11 residues in the CDR3. CDR3 residues: CASRTPYGYTF. CDR3 sequence (DNA): TGTGCCAGCAGGACGCCGTATGGCTACACCTTC.

In its sample, this clonotype was seen a few times. This CDR3 reads CASSELGTGGDTQYF. CDR3 sequence (DNA): TGTGCCAGCAGTGAATTAGGGACAGGGGGAGATACGCAGTATTTT. V and J are TRBV2 and TRBJ2-3; 11 bases match TRBD1. V lost 2 bases, J lost 5 bases, and 3 bases stayed unmatched. The CDR3 is 15 amino acids. Germline V CDR1 and CDR2: SNHLY, FYNNEI.

The rearrangement joins TRBV9 to TRBJ2-3, with TRBD1 matching 7 bases. The CDR3 runs 19 residues. V lost 3 bases and J lost 2; bases outside the gene matches: 18. The germline CDR1 and CDR2 sequences are SGDLS and YYNGEE. CDR3 nucleotide sequence: TGTGCCAGCAGCGACCAGACAGGGTCCCTCCCCCACCCCACAGATACGCAGTATTTT. Protein product: CASSDQTGSLPHPTDTQYF.

About this clonotype: Possible read error: a much larger clone is one base away. This chain joins TRBV5-3 and TRBJ2-7, with D perhaps matching TRBD1 or TRBD2 (5 bases each). TRBV5-3 carries the ORF label, with uncertain function. The CDR3 covers 14 residues. The chain's CDR3 is CASSLLGELYERYF. The CDR3 DNA reads as TGTGCCAGCAGCTTGTTGGGGGAATTGTACGAGCGGTACTTC.

This clonotype was detected many times. The chain links TRBV30 to TRBJ1-1; D is perhaps TRBD1 (5 bases). Per germline, CDR1 GTSNPN and CDR2 SVGIG (reference sequence). The germline V and J ends were trimmed by 5 bases and 3 bases, with 13 bases remaining between them. The CDR3 covers 13 residues. The CDR3 bases are TGTGCCTGGGCCGGCTCAGGGTACACTGAAGCTTTCTTT. Its translation is CAWAGSGYTEAFF. The variable domain in full, with the rest retrieved from reference TRBV30 and TRBJ1-1, is SQTIHQWPATLVQPVGSPLSLECTVEGTSNPNLYWYRQAAGRGLQLLFYSVGIGQISSEVPQNLSASRPQDRQFILSSKKLLLSDSGFYLCAWAGSGYTEAFFGQGTRLTVV.

The V call is TRBV7-3, the J call TRBJ2-7; 8 bases fit TRBD1. Germline V gene sequence: CDR1 SGHTA, CDR2 FQGTGA. V lost 5 bases and J lost 6; bases outside the gene matches: 12. The CDR3 is 15 residues long. CDR3: CASSPTDRGMREQYF. CDR3 in DNA: TGTGCCAGCAGCCCCACCGACAGGGGAATGCGCGAGCAGTACTTC.

This clonotype was counted ten times or more. The chain uses TRBV11-2 and TRBJ2-3, with 11 bases lining up with TRBD2. The CDR3 loop spans 15 amino acids. The V gene's germline CDR1 is SGHAT and CDR2 FQNNGV. V was clipped by 5 bases and J by 5 bases; unmatched bases: 6. DNA for the CDR3: TGTGCCAGCAGCACTAGCGGGGGACGGGGAGATACGCAGTATTTT. Amino acids: CASSTSGGRGDTQYF.

This clonotype appeared many times. The chain has TRBV2 and TRBJ2-5; D unclear. From germline, CDR1 is SNHLY and CDR2 FYNNEI. There are 13 residues in the CDR3. Trimming shortened V by 4 bases and J by 4 bases, and 10 bases separated the two germline ends. The CDR3 region is CASSVLLPETQYF. The CDR3 DNA sequence: TGTGCCAGCAGTGTCCTACTCCCAGAGACCCAGTACTTC. Supplemented by reference TRBV2 and TRBJ2-5, the full variable domain reads EPEVTQTPSHQVTQMGQEVILRCVPISNHLYFYWYRQILGQKVEFLVSFYNNEISEKSEIFDDQFSVERPDGSNFTLKIRSTKLEDSAMYFCASSVLLPETQYFGPGTRLLVL.

On this clonotype: It may be a read error: a sequence one base away is much more abundant. The CDR3 sequence: CASSSEIGPYAQYF. DNA for the CDR3: TGTGCCAGCAGCTCAGAGATCGGACCCTACGCGCAGTACTTC. The V and J genes are TRBV7-9 and TRBJ2-7; the D is unclear. The CDR3 spans 14 residues. Germline values: CDR1 SEHNR, CDR2 FQNEAQ (reference sequence).

Many counts were recorded for this clonotype. The V call is TRBV9, the J call TRBJ2-3; D might be TRBD1 (6 bases). Trimming removed 0 bases at V and 0 bases at J, with 11 bases between. CDR1 is SGDLS and CDR2 is YYNGEE in the germline V gene. The CDR3 has 16 amino acids. The CDR3 region is CASSVARQESTDTQYF. DNA for the CDR3: TGTGCCAGCAGCGTAGCCAGACAGGAAAGCACAGATACGCAGTATTTT.

This clonotype was recorded at least ten times. This rearrangement joins TRBV30 to TRBJ1-1; D is possibly TRBD1 (5 bases). Germline loops: CDR1 GTSNPN, CDR2 SVGIG (reference sequence). CDR3 size: 10 residues. The CDR3 loop is CALGDAEAFF. Here the CDR3 DNA reads TGTGCTTTGGGGGACGCTGAAGCTTTCTTT.

This clonotype was seen many times. The V and J genes are TRBV6-5 and TRBJ1-4; D is uncertain. Trimming left V 7 bases short and J 8 bases short, with 17 bases between. The CDR3 is 14 amino acids. The germline gives CDR1 MNHEY, CDR2 SVGAGI. CDR3 loop: CASTQRALGEKLFF. CDR3 coding DNA: TGTGCCAGCACCCAAAGGGCGCTCGGGGAAAAACTGTTTTTT.

For the CDR3, the DNA is TGTGCCAGCAGGCCCGGACTAGCGGACTACAATGAGCAGTTCTTC. This encodes CASRPGLADYNEQFF. This chain connects TRBV12-3 or TRBV12-4 to TRBJ2-1, with TRBD2 identical over 10 bases. V trimming: 6 bases; J trimming: 3 bases; junction bases outside the gene matches: 5. The CDR3 has 15 amino acids.

On this clonotype itself: This sequence may be a read error, since a much larger clone differs from it by one base. V gene TRBV28 combines with J gene TRBJ2-3; the D is unclear. Per the germline V gene, CDR1 is MDHEN and CDR2 is SYDVKM. The CDR3 has 15 residues. The V end lost 7 bases, the J end lost 4 bases, and 18 bases lay between the germline ends. In nucleotides, the CDR3 is TGTGCCAGCATCCTCGGGTTGGCTAATGCAGATACGCAGTATTTT. Translated, it gives CASILGLANADTQYF.

This clonotype was picked up many times. The chain carries TRBV11-2 and TRBJ2-7; D may be TRBD2 (6 bases). Germline V gene lookup returns CDR1 SGHAT and CDR2 FQNNGV. The CDR3 has 13 residues. V lost 4 bases, J lost 2 bases, and 9 bases lay in between. This chain's CDR3 is CASSSGLTYEQYF. The CDR3 region has the DNA TGTGCCAGCAGCTCGGGACTTACCTACGAGCAGTACTTC.

This clonotype occurred once. Given a much more abundant clone one base away, this may be a read error. The CDR3 does not close with the conserved phenylalanine or tryptophan, likely indicating a read error. V usage is TRBV20-1 and J usage is TRBJ1-5; D might be TRBD1 (5 bases). CDR3 length: 14 residues. Germline-derived CDR1 and CDR2 are DFQATT and SNEGSKA (reference sequence). V was cut by 1 base and J by 5 bases, with 12 bases left in between. Written as DNA, the CDR3 is TGCAGTGCTAGAGCACAGGACTGGGATCAGCCCCAGCATCTT. Protein product: CSARAQDWDQPQHL.

The genes are TRBV12-3 or TRBV12-4 and TRBJ2-3; tentatively, D is TRBD1 (6 bases). Trimming took 1 base from V and 3 from J, leaving 14 bases between them. CDR3 length: 16 residues. The CDR3 loop is CASSLVASRGTDTQYF. The CDR3, as DNA: TGTGCCAGCAGTTTAGTGGCTAGCAGGGGTACAGATACGCAGTATTTT.

The chain is built from TRBV24-1 and TRBJ1-4; possibly TRBD1 for D (6 bases). Trimming stripped 4 bases from V and 10 bases from J, with 9 bases between. This CDR3 is 12 amino acids long. Germline V CDR1 and CDR2: KGHDR, SFDVKD. DNA of the CDR3: TGTGCCACCAGTGACTCAGGGGTAAAACTGTTTTTT. Protein: CATSDSGVKLFF.